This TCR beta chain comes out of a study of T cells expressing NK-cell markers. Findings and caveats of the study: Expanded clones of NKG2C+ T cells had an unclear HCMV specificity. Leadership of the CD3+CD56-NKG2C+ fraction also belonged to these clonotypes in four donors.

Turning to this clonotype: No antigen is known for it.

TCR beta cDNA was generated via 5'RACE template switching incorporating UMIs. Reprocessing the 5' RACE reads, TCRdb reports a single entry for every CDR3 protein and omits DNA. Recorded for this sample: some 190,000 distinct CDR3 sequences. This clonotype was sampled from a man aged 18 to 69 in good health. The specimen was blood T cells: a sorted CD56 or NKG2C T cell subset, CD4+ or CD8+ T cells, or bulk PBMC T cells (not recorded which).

This CDR3 reads CASSLSEQNNEQFF. The J gene is TRBJ2-1, the V gene TRBV27. Germline V CDR1 and CDR2: MNHEY, SMNVEV (reference sequence). The CDR3 covers 14 residues.